This is a list of T cell receptor beta chains from one sample in a study of T cell repertoires in cytomegalovirus infection. TCRdb re-called the reads through MiXCR, storing one row per CDR3 protein. The sample records more than 150,000 distinct CDR3 sequences, 23% being singletons. The sample was PBMCs. These receptors all come from a human donor in good health (CMV status not recorded). Some clones in this sample may be carry-over from other donors' samples. Each CDR3 is given with its conserved first and last residue. D genes are given only for firm matches. A clone size is listed for some rows: how often the clone was seen (once, few, many), or a class if it is expanded.

v_gene: TRBV7-3
d_gene: TRBD2
abundance: NA
j_gene: TRBJ2-1
CDR3aa: CASSLNPRGTIGTSGKSEQFF
CDR3nt: TGTGCCAGCAGCTTAAACCCCAGGGGGACAATCGGGACTAGCGGGAAGTCTGAGCAGTTCTTC

v_gene: TRBV12-3/TRBV12-4
d_gene: NA
abundance: few
j_gene: TRBJ2-1
CDR3aa: CASSPGPDYNEQFF
CDR3nt: TGTGCCAGCAGCCCGGGACCAGACTACAATGAGCAGTTCTTC

v_gene: TRBV5-6
d_gene: NA
abundance: NA
j_gene: TRBJ2-4
CDR3aa: CASSLALAKNIKYF
CDR3nt: TGTGCCAGCAGCTTAGCCCTAGCCAAAAACATTAAGTACTTC

v_gene: TRBV5-5
d_gene: NA
abundance: NA
j_gene: TRBJ1-5
CDR3aa: CASSLFLGGNQPQHF
CDR3nt: TGTGCCAGCAGCTTGTTTCTGGGAGGCAATCAGCCCCAGCATTTT

v_gene: TRBV5-5
d_gene: NA
abundance: NA
j_gene: TRBJ2-7
CDR3aa: CASSLAARDQYEQYF
CDR3nt: TGTGCCAGCAGCTTGGCTGCGCGGGACCAATACGAGCAGTACTTC

v_gene: TRBV3-1
d_gene: NA
abundance: many
j_gene: TRBJ1-1
CDR3aa: CASSPRGTQSEAFF
CDR3nt: TGTGCCAGCAGCCCAAGAGGAACACAGTCTGAAGCTTTCTTT

v_gene: TRBV3-1
d_gene: NA
abundance: NA
j_gene: TRBJ1-2
CDR3aa: CASSQDVSGAGGYTF
CDR3nt: TGTGCCAGCAGCCAAGATGTGAGTGGCGCTGGGGGCTACACCTTC

v_gene: TRBV11-2
d_gene: TRBD1
abundance: NA
j_gene: TRBJ1-5
CDR3aa: CASSSGTGYQPQHF
CDR3nt: TGTGCCAGCAGCTCAGGGACAGGATATCAGCCCCAGCATTTT

v_gene: TRBV20-1
d_gene: TRBD1
abundance: few
j_gene: TRBJ1-1
CDR3aa: CSARDRIRGQNTEAFF
CDR3nt: TGCAGTGCTAGAGATCGGATCAGGGGGCAAAACACTGAAGCTTTCTTT

v_gene: TRBV5-4
d_gene: TRBD2
abundance: NA
j_gene: TRBJ2-7
CDR3aa: CASSLVGTSGYAWEQYF
CDR3nt: TGTGCCAGCAGCTTGGTGGGGACTAGCGGGTATGCATGGGAGCAGTACTTC

v_gene: TRBV28
d_gene: TRBD2
abundance: NA
j_gene: TRBJ2-1
CDR3aa: CASSPGLARNEQFF
CDR3nt: TGTGCCAGCAGTCCGGGACTAGCGCGCAATGAGCAGTTCTTC

v_gene: TRBV3-1
d_gene: NA
abundance: few
j_gene: TRBJ1-2
CDR3aa: CASSPSQGRGYTF
CDR3nt: TGTGCCAGCAGCCCATCCCAGGGACGCGGCTACACCTTC

v_gene: TRBV23-1
d_gene: TRBD1
abundance: NA
j_gene: TRBJ1-4
CDR3aa: CAGPANSPDTRGRSEKLFF
CDR3nt: TGCGCGGGGCCAGCAAATAGCCCGGACACGAGGGGGCGAAGTGAAAAACTGTTTTTT

v_gene: TRBV28
d_gene: NA
abundance: NA
j_gene: TRBJ2-7
CDR3aa: CASSPPSGSPYEQYF
CDR3nt: TGTGCCAGCAGCCCCCCTTCAGGTTCCCCCTACGAGCAGTACTTC

v_gene: TRBV5-1
d_gene: NA
abundance: few
j_gene: TRBJ2-7
CDR3aa: CASSLARGSSYEQYF
CDR3nt: TGCGCCAGCAGCTTGGCAAGGGGCAGCTCCTACGAGCAGTACTTC

v_gene: TRBV2
d_gene: NA
abundance: NA
j_gene: TRBJ1-2
CDR3aa: CASSYAQGSNYGYTF
CDR3nt: TGTGCCAGCAGCTATGCCCAGGGTTCCAACTATGGCTACACCTTC

v_gene: TRBV24-1
d_gene: NA
abundance: few
j_gene: TRBJ2-7
CDR3aa: CATSDRTDGGYEQYF
CDR3nt: TGTGCCACCAGTGATCGCACCGACGGGGGTTACGAGCAGTACTTC

v_gene: TRBV12-3/TRBV12-4
d_gene: NA
abundance: NA
j_gene: TRBJ2-7
CDR3aa: CASSFAFSYEQYF
CDR3nt: TGTGCCAGCAGTTTCGCCTTCTCCTACGAGCAGTACTTC

v_gene: TRBV14
d_gene: TRBD1
abundance: once
j_gene: TRBJ2-4
CDR3aa: CASSQSFSTGGRNIQYF
CDR3nt: TGTGCCAGCAGCCAAAGCTTCTCGACAGGGGGGCGGAACATTCAGTACTTC

v_gene: TRBV20-1
d_gene: NA
abundance: NA
j_gene: TRBJ1-1
CDR3aa: CVPSGAEAFF
CDR3nt: TGCGTACCCTCAGGGGCTGAAGCTTTCTTT

v_gene: TRBV28
d_gene: TRBD2
abundance: NA
j_gene: TRBJ2-3
CDR3aa: CASRGGGASETQYF
CDR3nt: TGTGCCAGCAGGGGGGGGGGAGCTTCGGAGACGCAGTATTTT

v_gene: TRBV7-2
d_gene: TRBD2
abundance: NA
j_gene: TRBJ2-3
CDR3aa: CASSLGGGRATDTQYF
CDR3nt: TGTGCCAGCAGCTTAGGCGGCGGGAGAGCCACAGATACGCAGTATTTT

v_gene: TRBV20-1
d_gene: TRBD2
abundance: once
j_gene: TRBJ2-1
CDR3aa: CSATPPLAVNNEQFF
CDR3nt: TGCAGTGCCACCCCCCCACTAGCGGTGAACAATGAGCAGTTCTTC

v_gene: TRBV28
d_gene: NA
abundance: few
j_gene: TRBJ1-5
CDR3aa: CASSLSQTPYSNQPQHF
CDR3nt: TGTGCCAGCAGTTTATCCCAGACACCGTATAGCAATCAGCCCCAGCATTTT

v_gene: TRBV12-3/TRBV12-4
d_gene: NA
abundance: NA
j_gene: TRBJ1-4
CDR3aa: CASSLQGSEKLFF
CDR3nt: TGTGCCAGCAGCCTCCAGGGAAGTGAAAAACTGTTTTTT

v_gene: TRBV20-1
d_gene: NA
abundance: few
j_gene: TRBJ2-1
CDR3aa: CSARGIGQPVINEQFF
CDR3nt: TGCAGTGCTAGAGGTATAGGGCAGCCAGTAATCAATGAGCAGTTCTTC

v_gene: TRBV9
d_gene: NA
abundance: NA
j_gene: TRBJ1-6
CDR3aa: CASSPPDSRLNSPLHF
CDR3nt: TGTGCCAGCAGCCCCCCGGACAGCCGACTTAATTCACCCCTCCACTTT

v_gene: TRBV6-2/TRBV6-3
d_gene: NA
abundance: NA
j_gene: TRBJ1-5
CDR3aa: CASSYRYQPQHF
CDR3nt: TGTGCCAGCAGTTACAGGTATCAGCCCCAGCATTTT